The clone carrying this T cell receptor beta chain appeared a few times. The antigen is unknown. Germline CDR1 reads SGHVS; CDR2 reads FQNEAQ. CDR3 length: 14 residues. Deletions cut 3 bases from V and 5 bases from J, with 13 bases between. The entry originates in a study of T cells in Graves' hyperthyroidism and ophthalmopathy. Study findings and constraints: Blood samples included most of the expanded thyroid clonotypes exceeding 0.001. Stable hyperthyroidism and ophthalmopathy were separated using 13 V-J signatures.

Thyroid ultrasound, orbital computed tomography, clinical symptoms, and serum thyroxine and TRAb underpinned diagnoses. Amplification targeted TCR beta CDR3 regions from RNA transcripts. TCR CDR3 underwent first-round RT-PCR with the HTBI primer set. TCRdb re-analysed the multiplex PCR reads in MiXCR, keeping a single row per CDR3 protein. The sample lists hundreds of thousands of distinct CDR3 sequences; about 17% were seen once. The V and J genes are TRBV7-8 and TRBJ1-1, with a tentative D call TRBD1 (5 bases). The sequencing sample was made of blood. This receptor was identified in a woman between 25 and 40 years old with Graves' hyperthyroidism. CDR3 sequence (DNA): TGTGCCAGCAGCTTCAACGGGGGATCGACTGAAGCTTTCTTT. As protein: CASSFNGGSTEAFF.